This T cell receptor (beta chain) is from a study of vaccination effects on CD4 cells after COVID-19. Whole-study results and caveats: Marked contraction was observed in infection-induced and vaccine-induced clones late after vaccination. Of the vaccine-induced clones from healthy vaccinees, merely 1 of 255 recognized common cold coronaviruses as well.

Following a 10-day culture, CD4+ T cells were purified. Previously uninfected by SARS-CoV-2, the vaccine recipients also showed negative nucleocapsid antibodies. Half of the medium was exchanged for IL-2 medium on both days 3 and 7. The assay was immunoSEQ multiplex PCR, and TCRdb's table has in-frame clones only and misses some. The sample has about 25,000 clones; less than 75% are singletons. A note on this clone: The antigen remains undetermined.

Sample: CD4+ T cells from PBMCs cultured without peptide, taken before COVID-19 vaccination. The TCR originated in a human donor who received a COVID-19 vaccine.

CDR3: CASRPGQNYGYTF. CDR3 nucleotides: TGTGCCAGCAGGCCGGGACAGAACTATGGCTACACCTTC. The J gene is TRBJ1-2, the V gene TRBV5-4; 7 nucleotides match TRBD1. Germline lookup yields CDR1 SGHNT and CDR2 YYREEE (reference sequence). The CDR3 is made up of 13 amino acids. With V trimmed by 5 bases and J by 2 bases, 3 bases remained unmatched. The complete variable domain, with remaining parts taken from reference TRBV5-4 and TRBJ1-2, reads ETGVTQSPTHLIKTRGQQVTLRCSSQSGHNTVSWYQQALGQGPQFIFQYYREEENGRGNFPPRFSGLQFPNYSSELNVNALELDDSALYLCASRPGQNYGYTFGSGTRLTVV.